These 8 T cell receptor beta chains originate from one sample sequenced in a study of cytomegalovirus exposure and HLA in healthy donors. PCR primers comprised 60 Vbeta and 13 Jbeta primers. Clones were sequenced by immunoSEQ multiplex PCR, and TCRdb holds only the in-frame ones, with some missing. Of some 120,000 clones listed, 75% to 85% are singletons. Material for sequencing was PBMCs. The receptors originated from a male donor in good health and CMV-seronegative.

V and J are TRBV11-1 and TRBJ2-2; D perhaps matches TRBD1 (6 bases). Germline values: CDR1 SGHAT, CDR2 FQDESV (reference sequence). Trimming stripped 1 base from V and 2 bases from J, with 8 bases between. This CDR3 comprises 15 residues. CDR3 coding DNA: TGTGCCAGCAGCTTAGTCAGGGGTAACACCGGGGAGCTGTTTTTT. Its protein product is CASSLVRGNTGELFF. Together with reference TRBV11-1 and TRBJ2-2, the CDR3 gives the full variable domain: EAEVAQSPRYKITEKSQAVAFWCDPISGHATLYWYRQILGQGPELLVQFQDESVVDDSQLPKDRFSAERLKGVDSTLKIQPAELGDSAMYLCASSLVRGNTGELFFGEGSRLTVL.

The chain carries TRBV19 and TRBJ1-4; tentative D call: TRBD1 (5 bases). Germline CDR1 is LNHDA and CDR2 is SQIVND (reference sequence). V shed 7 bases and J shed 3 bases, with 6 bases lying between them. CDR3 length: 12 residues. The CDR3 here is CASTGPNEKLFF. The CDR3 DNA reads TGTGCCAGTACAGGGCCTAATGAAAAACTGTTTTTT.

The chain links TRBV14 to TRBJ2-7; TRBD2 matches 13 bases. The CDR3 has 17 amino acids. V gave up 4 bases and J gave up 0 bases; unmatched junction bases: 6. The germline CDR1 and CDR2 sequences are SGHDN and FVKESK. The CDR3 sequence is CASSPGTSGARSYEQYF. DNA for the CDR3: TGTGCCAGCAGCCCAGGGACTAGCGGGGCCCGCTCCTACGAGCAGTACTTC.

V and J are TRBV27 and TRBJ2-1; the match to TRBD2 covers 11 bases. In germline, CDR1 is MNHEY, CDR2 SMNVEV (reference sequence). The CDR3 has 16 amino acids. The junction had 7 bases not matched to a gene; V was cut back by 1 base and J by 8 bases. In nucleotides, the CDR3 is TGTGCCAGCAGTTTATTGTTTAGCGGGGGGGCTGATGAGCAGTTCTTC. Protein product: CASSLLFSGGADEQFF.

The CDR3 nucleotides read TGTGCCAGCAGCCCCGGACTGGAGCTGAACGAGCAGTACTTC. It translates to CASSPGLELNEQYF. The chain combines TRBV5-4 with TRBJ2-7; perhaps TRBD2 as D (5 bases). This CDR3 contains 14 residues. Trimming removed 4 bases from V and 5 bases from J, with 16 bases in between. Germline values: CDR1 SGHNT, CDR2 YYREEE (reference sequence).

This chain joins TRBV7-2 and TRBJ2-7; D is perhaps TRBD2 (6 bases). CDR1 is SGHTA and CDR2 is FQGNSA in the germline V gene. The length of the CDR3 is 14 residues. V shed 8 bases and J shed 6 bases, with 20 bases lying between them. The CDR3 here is CASGGRSGVREQYF. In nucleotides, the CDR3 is TGTGCCAGCGGCGGCAGGTCGGGAGTTCGCGAGCAGTACTTC.

CDR3 in amino acids: CSVGGGQPYNEQFF. The CDR3 DNA sequence: TGCAGCGTTGGGGGCGGTCAACCCTACAATGAGCAGTTCTTC. The rearrangement uses TRBV29-1 and TRBJ2-1, with D possibly matching TRBD1 (5 bases). The CDR3 spans 14 residues. With 4 bases removed from V and 2 bases from J, the gap between germline ends came to 12 bases. Germline-derived CDR1 and CDR2 are SQVTM and ANQGSEA.

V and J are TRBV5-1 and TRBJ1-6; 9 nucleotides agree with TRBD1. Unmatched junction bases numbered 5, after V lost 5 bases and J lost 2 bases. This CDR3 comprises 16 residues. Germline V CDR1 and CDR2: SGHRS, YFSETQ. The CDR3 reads CASRGTGRAYNSPLHF. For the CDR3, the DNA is TGCGCCAGCAGAGGGACAGGGAGAGCCTATAATTCACCCCTCCACTTT. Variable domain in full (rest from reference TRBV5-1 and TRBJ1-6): KAGVTQTPRYLIKTRGQQVTLSCSPISGHRSVSWYQQTPGQGLQFLFEYFSETQRNKGNFPGRFSGRQFSNSRSEMNVSTLELGDSALYLCASRGTGRAYNSPLHFGNGTRLTVT.